Sequencing of this TCR beta chain was carried out in a study of kidney transplant recipient with SARS-CoV-2 infection. From the reads, TCRdb called clonotypes with MiXCR, one entry per CDR3 protein. The sample includes 250,000 or so distinct CDR3 sequences, 29% of them seen just once. This clonotype was counted many times. There are 12 residues in the CDR3. Germline V gene lookup returns CDR1 MNHGY and CDR2 SAAAGT. Trimming left V 5 bases short and J 4 bases short, with 9 bases between. This receptor was identified in a male patient aged 25 to 39 who had COVID-19 and was a kidney transplant recipient. A subset of T cells may come from the graft donor. This sample comprised a blood sample, obtained at baseline and around day 120 from a kidney transplant recipient. The V and J genes are TRBV6-8 and TRBJ2-7; D gene uncertain. The CDR3 DNA sequence: TGTGCCAGCAGTCAGTCGGTATACGAGCAGTACTTC. Its protein is CASSQSVYEQYF.